Following are 20 T cell receptor beta chains from one sample sequenced in a study of post-analysis software for immune sequencing data. The TCR beta cDNA libraries contained unique molecular identifiers. TCRdb re-derived calls from the PCR reads in MiXCR, one entry per CDR3 protein. The sample yields fewer than 900,000 distinct CDR3 sequences, about half seen once. Study conclusions and caveats: Five or six TRBV segments, including TRBV5-6, TRBV5-1 and TRBV20-1, were more frequent in patients than controls.

For these receptors, no antigen is known. The sample was blood. These receptors all stem from a girl aged 10 to 17 with multiple sclerosis.

This clonotype was detected once. This chain links TRBV15 with TRBJ1-5; 9 bases map to TRBD1. The germline V gene encodes CDR1 LNHNV and CDR2 YYDKDF (reference sequence). V lost 5 bases to trimming and J lost 7 bases; unmatched junction nucleotides: 9. The CDR3 is 15 amino acids. The CDR3 sequence: CATSDMGQGGQPQHF. The CDR3 DNA reads as TGTGCCACCAGCGATATGGGACAGGGAGGGCAGCCCCAGCATTTT.

This chain links TRBV5-5 with TRBJ2-7; 12 bases fit TRBD1. This CDR3 spans 16 amino acids. Trimming cost V 1 base and J 4 bases; bases outside gene matches: 6. CDR1 is SGHKS and CDR2 is YYEKEE in the germline V gene (reference sequence). The CDR3, as DNA: TGTGCCAGCAGCTTGACCCCGGGACAGGGGGCATACGAGCAGTACTTC. The encoded protein is CASSLTPGQGAYEQYF.

The V call is TRBV3-1, the J call TRBJ2-7; 9 bases fit TRBD1. Germline values: CDR1 LGHDT, CDR2 YNNKEL (reference sequence). There are 13 residues in the CDR3. The J segment lost 9 bases and the V segment lost 4 bases, leaving 7 bases of the junction unmatched. In nucleotides, the CDR3 is TGTGCCAGCAGCCTTGACAGGGGGAACAGGCAGTACTTC. Its protein product is CASSLDRGNRQYF.

Only a few counts were recorded for this clonotype. The rearrangement links TRBV10-3 to TRBJ2-5; 7 bases fit TRBD2. Germline CDR1 ENHRY, CDR2 SYGVKD. This CDR3 spans 12 amino acids. Germline trimming cut 10 bases from V and 2 bases from J; bases unmatched to any gene: 4. The CDR3 region has the DNA TGTGCCACACGGGGGGATCAAGAGACCCAGTACTTC. Residues: CATRGDQETQYF.

The chain recombines TRBV20-1 with TRBJ2-3; TRBD2 matches 8 bases. After removal of 1 base from V and 1 base from J, the junction contained 4 bases not matched to a gene. Germline loops: CDR1 DFQATT, CDR2 SNEGSKA (reference sequence). The CDR3 totals 15 residues. CDR3 region: CSARVLSGGTDTQYF. Written as DNA, the CDR3 is TGCAGTGCTAGAGTCCTTAGCGGGGGCACAGATACGCAGTATTTT.

The J gene is TRBJ2-4, the V gene TRBV10-3; 12 bases are a match to TRBD2. This CDR3 spans 14 amino acids. Looked up from germline, CDR1 is ENHRY and CDR2 is SYGVKD. V gave up 6 bases and J gave up 13 bases; unmatched junction bases: 10. Here the CDR3 reads CAISLAGGNDEQYF. The CDR3 DNA sequence: TGTGCCATCAGCCTAGCGGGAGGGAACGATGAGCAGTACTTC.

In its sample, this clonotype was seen a few times. This sequence joins TRBV24-1 and TRBJ1-2; D gene unclear. The CDR3 is made up of 14 amino acids. Looked up from germline, CDR1 is KGHDR and CDR2 is SFDVKD. Trimming removed 3 bases from V and 9 bases from J, with 16 bases in between. The CDR3 is CATSDSSLPRRYTF. The DNA for the CDR3 is TGTGCCACCAGTGATAGCTCACTTCCCCGGCGCTACACCTTC.

This clonotype was seen only a few times. The V call is TRBV12-3 or TRBV12-4, the J call TRBJ1-1, with D maybe TRBD1 (5 bases). V was pared by 3 bases and J by 4 bases, with 9 bases between. The CDR3 is 13 amino acids. In DNA, the CDR3 is TGTGCCAGCAGTTTCGGGGGTTCCACTGAAGCTTTCTTT. Translated, it gives CASSFGGSTEAFF.

The chain uses TRBV6-1 and TRBJ1-5; no definite D call. Germline V CDR1 and CDR2: MNHNS, SASEGT. The CDR3 runs 16 residues. V lost 1 base, J lost 2 bases, and 12 bases lay in between. CDR3 amino acids: CASSEELGHGNQPQHF. The CDR3 DNA follows: TGTGCCAGCAGTGAAGAACTCGGCCATGGCAATCAGCCCCAGCATTTT.

This clonotype has just a few counts. The chain has TRBV10-3 and TRBJ1-2, with D perhaps matching TRBD1 (6 bases). V dropped 4 bases and J dropped 3 bases, with 12 bases sitting between them. This CDR3 comprises 14 residues. Germline V gene lookup returns CDR1 ENHRY and CDR2 SYGVKD. CDR3 in DNA: TGTGCCATCAGTGCGCAGGGGCGCGACTATGGCTACACCTTC. It is translated as CAISAQGRDYGYTF.

This clonotype came up a few times. The V gene is TRBV12-3 or TRBV12-4, the J gene TRBJ2-5; 7 bases match TRBD2. The CDR3 covers 14 residues. Losses at the gene ends were 3 bases for V and 3 bases for J; bases not matched to a gene: 4. This CDR3 reads CASSFLSGEETQYF. For the CDR3, the DNA is TGTGCCAGCAGTTTCCTCAGCGGGGAAGAGACCCAGTACTTC.

The J gene is TRBJ1-1, the V gene TRBV28; D gene unclear. This CDR3 has 13 residues. The germline V gene has CDR1 MDHEN and CDR2 SYDVKM. The V and J ends lost 5 bases and 3 bases respectively, with 10 bases between them. CDR3 sequence reads: CASSQHRDTEAFF. In DNA form, the CDR3 reads TGTGCCAGCAGTCAGCATAGAGACACTGAAGCTTTCTTT.

This sequence joins TRBV9 and TRBJ2-1; D not resolved. This CDR3 is 16 amino acids long. The germline V and J ends were trimmed by 0 bases and 3 bases, with 13 bases remaining between them. CDR1 and CDR2 from the germline V gene are SGDLS and YYNGEE. For the CDR3, the DNA is TGTGCCAGCAGCGTAGGAGGCGTCCGCCTCTACAATGAGCAGTTCTTC. This encodes CASSVGGVRLYNEQFF.

Points on this clonotype: This may come from a read error, since a much larger clone is one base off. The chain combines TRBV20-1 with TRBJ2-5; 14 bases line up with TRBD2. CDR1 DFQATT and CDR2 SNEGSKA come from the germline V gene (reference sequence). There are 16 residues in the CDR3. V lost 3 bases, J lost 4 bases, and 7 bases stayed unmatched. CDR3 bases: TGCAGTGCTAGTCTTAGGACTAGCGGGAGGAGAGAGACCCAGTACTTC. This encodes CSASLRTSGRRETQYF.

This sequence joins TRBV7-2 and TRBJ2-7; a weak D match, TRBD1 (5 bases). The J call could be wrong; TRBJ2-5 is a better fit for the DNA end. The CDR3 runs 16 residues. Per germline, CDR1 SGHTA and CDR2 FQGNSA. The CDR3 reads CASSTSLPQAQETQYF. The CDR3 coding sequence is TGTGCCAGCAGCACCTCACTCCCACAGGCTCAAGAGACCCAGTACTTC.

This chain uses TRBV9 with TRBJ2-1, with TRBD2 identical over 14 bases. With 2 bases clipped from V and 10 bases from J, the junction kept 5 bases outside the gene matches. CDR1 SGDLS and CDR2 YYNGEE come from the germline V gene. The CDR3 runs to 15 residues. DNA of the CDR3: TGTGCCAGCAGCGTGGGGGGACTAGCGGGAGTGGAGCAGTTCTTC. As protein: CASSVGGLAGVEQFF.

The chain joins TRBV29-1 to TRBJ1-1; D is possibly TRBD1 (5 bases). Germline CDR1 is SQVTM and CDR2 is ANQGSEA. V lost 3 bases, J lost 1 base, and 9 bases lay in between. CDR3 length: 13 residues. The chain's CDR3 is CSVEPGTNTEAFF. CDR3 DNA sequence: TGCAGCGTTGAGCCGGGGACGAACACTGAAGCTTTCTTT.

The table lists this clonotype with a few counts. This chain links TRBV10-3 with TRBJ2-3; a possible D gene is TRBD2 (5 bases). Trimming took off 2 bases at V and 2 bases at J, with 20 bases between the two ends. Germline V gives CDR1 ENHRY, CDR2 SYGVKD. The CDR3 is made up of 18 amino acids. The CDR3 reads CAISETGFCPNLTDTQYF. The CDR3 DNA follows: TGTGCCATCAGTGAGACGGGATTTTGTCCCAACCTCACAGATACGCAGTATTTT.

The chain uses TRBV10-3 and TRBJ1-1, with TRBD1 matching 9 bases. The CDR3 contains 16 residues. Germline-derived CDR1 and CDR2 are ENHRY and SYGVKD. V gave up 6 bases and J gave up 0 bases; unmatched junction bases: 8. The CDR3 protein is CAIRPGQGSMNTEAFF. DNA of the CDR3: TGTGCCATCAGACCGGGACAGGGTTCGATGAACACTGAAGCTTTCTTT.

The V and J genes are TRBV5-1 and TRBJ2-7; TRBD1 matches 7 bases. CDR1 is SGHRS, CDR2 YFSETQ, per germline. The CDR3 contains 13 residues. V was clipped by 4 bases and J by 2 bases; unmatched bases: 3. The CDR3 sequence is CASSVGTAYEQYF. Written as DNA, the CDR3 is TGCGCCAGCAGCGTCGGGACAGCCTACGAGCAGTACTTC.